This TCR beta chain was recorded in a study of T cell repertoires in cytomegalovirus infection. For the study at large: CMV infection together with matching HLA type was indicated by public TCR beta signatures. The study, taken as a whole, reports: The ex vivo response was dominated by HLA-C-restricted CMV-specific TCR beta clonotypes. CMV carriers with the relevant HLA were identified by cumulative public TCR beta family frequency.

Germline loops: CDR1 SQVTM, CDR2 ANQGSEA. The V gene end was trimmed by 7 bases and the J gene end by 8 bases; junction bases not matched to a gene: 11. The CDR3 loop spans 14 amino acids. Regarding this clonotype: The antigen is unknown.

TCRdb reprocessed the reads via MiXCR and lists one record per CDR3 protein. This table holds hundreds of thousands of distinct CDR3 sequences, about a sixth found once. The gene calls are TRBV29-1 and TRBJ2-1, with 10 bases aligning to TRBD1. The receptor's source is a human donor in good health (CMV status not recorded). Some clones in this sample may be carry-over from other donors' samples. The source material was PBMCs. The CDR3 is CSATWDRGFDEQFF. The CDR3 coding sequence is TGCAGCGCCACTTGGGACAGGGGATTCGATGAGCAGTTCTTC.